This T cell receptor (beta chain) was sequenced in a study of blood T cells in healthy people across ages. Study-level findings and limits: One million T cells yielded diversity estimates that were considered underestimates.

Germline assignment: CDR1 SGHTA and CDR2 FQGNSA. This CDR3 is built from 14 residues. V was pared by 5 bases and J by 7 bases, with 6 bases of the junction left unmatched. Through a sample-barcoded 5' primer and a J-beta primer mix, a second PCR was run for roughly 6 to 12 cycles. TCRdb re-derived calls from the 5' RACE reads in MiXCR, one entry per CDR3 protein. Found here are approximately 780,000 distinct CDR3 sequences, approximately 24% of them singletons; the top ten hold under 3%. This clonotype has ten or more counts. Its antigen remains unknown. This sample was also put to use in a study of T cells of mothers and their children.

The genes are TRBV7-2 and TRBJ1-5; 9 nucleotides match TRBD1. This receptor was obtained from a boy younger than 18 in good health. The sequencing input was blood. The DNA for the CDR3 is TGTGCCAGCAGCAGGGACAGGGTGGGGCAGCCCCAGCATTTT. This translates into CASSRDRVGQPQHF.